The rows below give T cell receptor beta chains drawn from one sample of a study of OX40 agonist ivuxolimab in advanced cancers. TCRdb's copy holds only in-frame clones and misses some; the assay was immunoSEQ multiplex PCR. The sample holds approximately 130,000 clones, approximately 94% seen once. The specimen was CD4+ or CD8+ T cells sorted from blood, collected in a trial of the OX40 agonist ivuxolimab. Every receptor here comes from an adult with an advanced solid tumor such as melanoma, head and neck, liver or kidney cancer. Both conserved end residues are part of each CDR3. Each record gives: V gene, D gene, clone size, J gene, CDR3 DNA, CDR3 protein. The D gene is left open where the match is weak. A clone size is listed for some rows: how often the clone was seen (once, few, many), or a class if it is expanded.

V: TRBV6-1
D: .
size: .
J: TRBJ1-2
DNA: TGTGCCAGCAGTGAAGGGGGGACGTACTATGGCTACACCTTC
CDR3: CASSEGGTYYGYTF

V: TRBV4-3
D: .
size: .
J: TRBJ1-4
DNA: TGCGCCAGCAGCCAAGATATTCAGGGCGCAACTAATGAAAAACTGTTTTTT
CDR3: CASSQDIQGATNEKLFF

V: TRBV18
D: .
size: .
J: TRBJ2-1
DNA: TGTGCCAGCTCACAGGACAAGGAGTTCTTC
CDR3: CASSQDKEFF

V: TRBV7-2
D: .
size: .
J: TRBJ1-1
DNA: TGTGCCAGCAGCTTAGGGGGGCCTGAAGCTTTCTTT
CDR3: CASSLGGPEAFF

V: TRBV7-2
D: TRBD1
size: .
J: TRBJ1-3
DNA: TGTGCCAGCAGCCAGGGGGCGACGTGGGGAAACACCATATATTTT
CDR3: CASSQGATWGNTIYF

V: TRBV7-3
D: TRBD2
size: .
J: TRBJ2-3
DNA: TGTGCCAGCAGCTTAACTAGCGGGATGGATACGCAGTATTTT
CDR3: CASSLTSGMDTQYF

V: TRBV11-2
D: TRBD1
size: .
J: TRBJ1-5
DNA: TGTGCCAGCAGCCTACAGGGGGTCGGCCAGCCCCAGCATTTT
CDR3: CASSLQGVGQPQHF

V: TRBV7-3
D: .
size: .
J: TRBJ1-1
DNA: TGTGCCAGCAGCTCAGGGAAGGACACTGAAGCTTTCTTT
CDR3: CASSSGKDTEAFF

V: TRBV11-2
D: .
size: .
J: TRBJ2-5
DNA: TGTGCCAGCAGCCGGAGGACAGAACAAGAGACCCAGTACTTC
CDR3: CASSRRTEQETQYF

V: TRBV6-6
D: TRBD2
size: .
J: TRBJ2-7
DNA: TGTGCCAGCAGTTTGACTAGCGGGAGATCCGAGCAGTACTTC
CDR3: CASSLTSGRSEQYF

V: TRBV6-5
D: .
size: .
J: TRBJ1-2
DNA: TGTGCCAGCAGTTACGGGGTAGGCTATGGCTACACCTTC
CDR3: CASSYGVGYGYTF

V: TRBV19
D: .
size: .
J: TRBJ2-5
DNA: TGTGCCAGTAGTATCCGGGGTCAAGAGACCCAGTACTTC
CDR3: CASSIRGQETQYF

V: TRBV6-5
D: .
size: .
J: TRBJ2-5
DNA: TGTGCCAGCCCCTTGGACAGAAAAGAGACCCAGTACTTC
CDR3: CASPLDRKETQYF

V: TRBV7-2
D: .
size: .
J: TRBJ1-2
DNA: TGTGCCAGCAGCAAACGGCCCGGAAACTCTCCCTATGGCTACACCTTC
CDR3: CASSKRPGNSPYGYTF

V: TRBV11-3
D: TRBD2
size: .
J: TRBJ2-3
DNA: TGTGCCAGCAGCCCAGGCGGGGTCAGCGGGGGCCCTTTGGAGTCGCAGTATTTT
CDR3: CASSPGGVSGGPLESQYF

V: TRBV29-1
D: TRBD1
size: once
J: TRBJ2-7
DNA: TGCAGCGGGAGGACAGGGGGCTCCTACGAGCAGTACTTC
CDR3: CSGRTGGSYEQYF

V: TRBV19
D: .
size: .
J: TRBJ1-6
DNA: TGTGCCAGTAGTCAGGGGATGGATTCACCCCTCCACTTT
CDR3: CASSQGMDSPLHF

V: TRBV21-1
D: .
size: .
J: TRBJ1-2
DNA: TGTGCCAGCAGCAAACCAGGCCAGGAGGGCTACACCTTC
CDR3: CASSKPGQEGYTF

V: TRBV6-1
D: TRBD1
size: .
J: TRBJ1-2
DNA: TGTGCCAGCAGGAAAACAGGGGGCTGGATTGGCTACACCTTC
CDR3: CASRKTGGWIGYTF

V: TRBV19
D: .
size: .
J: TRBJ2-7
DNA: TGTGCCAGTAGTAGGGACAACTACTACGAGCAGTACTTC
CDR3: CASSRDNYYEQYF

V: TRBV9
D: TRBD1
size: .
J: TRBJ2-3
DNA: TGTGCCAGCAGCCGGACAGGGACTAGCACAGATACGCAGTATTTT
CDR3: CASSRTGTSTDTQYF

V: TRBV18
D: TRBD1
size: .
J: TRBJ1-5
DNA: TGTGCCAGCTCATCAACCCGGGACAGGAGTCATCAGCCCCAGCATTTT
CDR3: CASSSTRDRSHQPQHF

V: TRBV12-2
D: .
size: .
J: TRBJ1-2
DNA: TGTGCAAGTCGCTTAGGGACAGCACCGGTTAACTATGGCTACACCTTC
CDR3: CASRLGTAPVNYGYTF

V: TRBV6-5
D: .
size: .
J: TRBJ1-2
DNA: TGTGCCAGCAGCCGCTATGCCCAAACCCATTCGTACACCTTC
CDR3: CASSRYAQTHSYTF

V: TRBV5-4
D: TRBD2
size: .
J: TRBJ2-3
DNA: TGTGCCTCGAAACTAGCGGATTCCACAGATACGCAGTATTTT
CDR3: CASKLADSTDTQYF

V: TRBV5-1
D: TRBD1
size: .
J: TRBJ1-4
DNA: TGCGCCAGCAGCTTGACCCAGGGGGCGCCCCATGAAAAACTGTTTTTT
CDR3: CASSLTQGAPHEKLFF

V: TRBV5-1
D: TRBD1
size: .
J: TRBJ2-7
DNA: TGCGCCAGCAGCTATCGACAGGGGGCGCGGGAGCAGTACTTC
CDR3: CASSYRQGAREQYF

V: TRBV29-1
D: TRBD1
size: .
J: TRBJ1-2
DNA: TGCAGCGTTGCGGGGCAGGGGGGCTATGGCTACACCTTC
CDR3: CSVAGQGGYGYTF

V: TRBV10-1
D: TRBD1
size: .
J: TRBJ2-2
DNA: TGCGCCAGCAGTGATCCGGGACAGGGGGCCGGCGGGGAGCTGTTTTTT
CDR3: CASSDPGQGAGGELFF

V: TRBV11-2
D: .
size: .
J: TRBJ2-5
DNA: TGTGCCAGCAGCCCCGAGGGCAGGAGCCAAGAGACCCAGTACTTC
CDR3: CASSPEGRSQETQYF

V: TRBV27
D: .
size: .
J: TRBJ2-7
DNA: TGTGCCAGCAGTGTCGACAGGCTCACCTCCTACGAGCAGTACTTC
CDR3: CASSVDRLTSYEQYF

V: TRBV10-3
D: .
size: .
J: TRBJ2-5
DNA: TGTGCCAGCTCCCGGGAACTTCAAGAGACCCAGTACTTC
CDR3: CASSRELQETQYF

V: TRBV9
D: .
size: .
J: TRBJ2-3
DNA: TGTGCCAGGTGGCAGGGAGATTGGCATACGCAGTATTTT
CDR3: CARWQGDWHTQYF

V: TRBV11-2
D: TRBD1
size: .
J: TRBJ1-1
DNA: TGTGCCAGCAGCTTAGGACGCGGACAGGGGGTCACTGAAGCTTTCTTT
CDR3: CASSLGRGQGVTEAFF

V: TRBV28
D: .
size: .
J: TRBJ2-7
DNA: TGTGCCAGCAGTGACCACGAGCAGTACTTC
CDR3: CASSDHEQYF

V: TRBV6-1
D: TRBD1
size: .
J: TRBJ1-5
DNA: TGTGCCAGCAGTGTAGGGCAGGGGGTGTCACATAGCAATCAGCCCCAGCATTTT
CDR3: CASSVGQGVSHSNQPQHF

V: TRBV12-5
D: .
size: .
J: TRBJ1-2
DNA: TGTGCTAGTGGTTCGCCTCCGGAGGGGATAGGCTACACCTTC
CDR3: CASGSPPEGIGYTF

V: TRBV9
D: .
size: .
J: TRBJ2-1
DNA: TGTGCCAGCAGCGTAGGGCTAGAGAATGAGCAGTTCTTC
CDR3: CASSVGLENEQFF

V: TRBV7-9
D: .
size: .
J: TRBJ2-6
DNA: TGTGCCAGCAGCTCGGCGACTTCGTCTGGGGCCAACGTCCTGACTTTC
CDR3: CASSSATSSGANVLTF